Reported below is one TCR beta chain. As handled by the study authors: Researchers report that nucleated cell counts were estimated from reference gene primer amplification. TCRdb keeps only in-frame clones here, not all; method: immunoSEQ multiplex PCR. The D gene and trimming were derived from the DNA, and the V and J assignments and clone size from that table. Of more than 15,000 clones detected, roughly three quarters appear once; the ten largest clones hold roughly 8.1%. The entry originates in a study of blood T cell repertoires in COVID-19. Across the whole study: Researchers got acute and convalescent COVID-19 samples from the United States, Italy and Spain. T cells, B-cell-depleted T cells, or PBMCs provided the cDNA or gDNA that served as material.

This receptor was taken from a man aged 55 to 69 with acute or convalescent COVID-19. The sequenced sample was peripheral blood.

CDR3 nucleotides: TGTGCCAGCAGGGCAGGGGGGAGCTCCTACAATGAGCAGTTCTTC. Residues: CASRAGGSSYNEQFF. This chain connects TRBV2 to TRBJ2-1; possible D gene TRBD1, 7 bases. V was cut by 6 bases and J by 0 bases, with 12 bases left in between. Per germline, CDR1 SNHLY and CDR2 FYNNEI. The CDR3 is 15 amino acids.